This TCR beta chain was observed in a study of cytomegalovirus exposure and HLA in healthy donors (dated by TCRdb to 2016 to 2017). Context from the whole study: An earlier analysis of 550 to 700 of the donors reported 250 to 300 Gb of sequence data and about 100 million unique TCR beta sequences from 150 million to 200 million T cells. Roughly 300 gigabases of sequencing data and about 92 million unique TCR sequences made up an early release that covered 640 HLA-typed donors. Of the roughly 430 genotyped donors, 65% to 90% fell in the genetic ancestry cluster associated with self-reported Caucasian donors. The study was designed to test whether signatures of past pathogen exposure could be identified by cataloging public T cell receptors. Using immunosequencing, the study profiled T cell repertoires from 666 subjects and related those repertoires to cytomegalovirus serostatus. Besides the first cohort of 666 subjects, a separate validation cohort made up of some 110 different subjects was used. The study combined high-throughput TCR immunosequencing, statistical association of individual TCRs with disease status, and machine learning to predict cytomegalovirus infection status. To study patterns of TCR occurrence, a later analysis re-analyzed previously published TCR beta repertoires from 700 or so donors and added high-resolution HLA genotyping. In the later analysis, no new phenotypic data were used to find candidate immune exposures; instead, reliance was placed on TCR beta sequences and their occurrence across donors. An earlier analysis of fewer than 700 of the donors applied high-throughput TCR beta sequencing to assess whether each TCR beta V gene segment acted as functional or pseudogenic. Alongside the repertoire data, information on donor age, sex, ethnicity and CMV serostatus was compiled. Genome-wide SNP genotypes for about 60% of the 666 donors were used in a later genetic analysis, which treated that subset as a discovery cohort. Every repertoire in the discovery cohort had been generated on one and the same sequencing platform. Both class I and class II loci were covered by HLA typing, at four-digit resolution. Typing coverage differed by locus: A, B, C, DRB1 and DQB1 were typed in roughly 620-630 donors, DQA1 in 522, DPA1 in around 610, and DPB1 in around 490. Several DR-DQ haplotypes were handled as single units for association and clustering because linkage in the cohort was strong. Among approximately 370 genotyped donors of the cohort, an average of about 220,000 unique TCR beta nucleotide sequences was sequenced per donor, of which about 19% were non-productive. Broad study findings and their caveats: In a later analysis, HLA-associated TCR beta chains showed more clonal expansion and lower generation probabilities than non-associated chains that were equally common. Because the 87-base-pair reads could not distinguish some IMGT-functional V segments, including TRBV6-2 and TRBV6-3, those segments were excluded. CMV serostatus was the only immune exposure information available for the cohort. A further reported finding was that TCR beta sequences accurately predicted the HLA-A and HLA-B alleles for most subjects in the first cohort. The earlier analysis of some 560 of the donors excluded roughly 17 rarely observed V segments, including chromosome 9 orphons, because counts were too low. A later analysis reported that several top co-occurrence clusters appeared linked to parvovirus B19, influenza, CMV and Epstein-Barr virus. The presence/absence analyses assumed that sequencing depth was roughly uniform across donors, and that assumption may not be true. According to the authors, the approach could potentially be generalized to other disease states and immunological phenotypes. When HLA alleles, especially DR and DQ, strongly co-occurred, TCR associations were difficult to assign to individual alleles. Linkage disequilibrium might explain the correlated functional status among segregating V segments, but an unknown experimental factor could not be excluded. A few of the identified cytomegalovirus-associated TCR beta chains were confirmed in vitro to be specific for cytomegalovirus antigens. According to a later genetic analysis, donors in an Asian-associated ancestry cluster had fewer N-insertions in productive TCRs than the approximately 630-donor mean. Cytomegalovirus status was reported to be diagnosed by the classifier with high specificity and sensitivity in both the original and validation cohorts. While some public TCRs were present in many individuals, most TCR sequences turned up only very rarely across donors. Only TCR beta chains were sequenced in this cohort, and the absence of alpha or paired-chain data limited detectable features. A later analysis found that most CMV-associated TCR beta chains appeared HLA-restricted, with HLA associations seemingly driven largely by CMV exposure. An earlier analysis of 587 of the donors showed that most TCR beta V segments appeared in productive rearrangements either about 87% or about 30% of the time, which broadly matched IMGT annotations. According to a later analysis, TCR association rates differed among HLA loci, with DRB1 alleles showing the most associated TCRs and HLA-C alleles showing the fewest. A later analysis associated roughly 17,000 TCR beta sequences with specific HLA alleles at a false discovery rate of 0.05. A cluster of highly shared sequence variants was judged likely to be a technical artifact of the sequencing pipeline. Because some donors lacked HLA typing at each locus, the association tests relied only on the typed subset. An association between a missense DCLRE1C variant and V-gene and J-gene trimming of TCR beta chains was found in a later genetic analysis and replicated in an independent cohort. The study gave a list of more than 150 TCR beta chains associated with cytomegalovirus.

On this clone: The clone's antigen remains unknown. Base qualities were left out, and no much larger clone turns up one base away.

CDR1 and CDR2 are drawn from the germline V gene (reference sequence): LNHNV, YYDKDF. The CDR3 measures 17 amino acids from cysteine to phenylalanine. CDR3 DNA only is kept here, 51 bases in frame from base 1. The germline V and J ends show losses of 1 base and 2 bases respectively, and no gene match explains 3 bases of the junction. The cohort consisted of hundreds of healthy bone marrow donors. All cohort members were sampled while nominally healthy, although unrecorded immune exposures were likely present. The donor was CMV seronegative and was included in the group of several hundred seronegative cohort members. Every donor gave a peripheral blood sample, and the peripheral blood mononuclear cells from that sample were used for TCR beta sequencing. The Qiagen DNeasy Blood Extraction Kit was used to extract genomic DNA from the blood cell samples. Library preparation employed the immunoSEQ multiplex PCR assay. For the multiplex PCR, a mixture combining 60 forward primers for TCR Vbeta segments and 13 reverse primers for TCR Jbeta segments was used. The CDR3 region of rearranged TCR beta genes was amplified from genomic DNA with a multiplex PCR assay. Amplified TCR beta libraries were sequenced as 87-base-pair reads on the Illumina HiSeq System. Per the source publication's procedure: Across the 500 to 850 repertoires, a later analysis counted tens of millions of unique TCR beta chains, approximately 10 million of which were shared by at least two donors. Raw reads were error-corrected and collapsed into unique sequences with a nearest-neighbor algorithm that merged closely related sequences to remove PCR and sequencing errors. Alignment of CDR3 sequences to IMGT reference sequences was used to assign V, D and J gene segments. For a sequence to be retained, at least a six-nucleotide match to both a V gene segment and a J gene segment was required. A rearrangement counted as productive if the CDR3 had no stop codons and remained in frame with V and J, and every other rearrangement counted as non-productive. Following IMGT convention, CDR3 was defined as the stretch from the second conserved V-encoded cysteine to the conserved J-encoded phenylalanine. In an earlier analysis of more than 550 of the donors, sequences lacking an unambiguous match to a single V gene segment were excluded. In an earlier analysis of roughly 500 of the donors, V segments were called functional above 56.7% productive rearrangements and were called segregating when the between-donor standard deviation exceeded 5%. A statistical classification framework was built for diagnosing cytomegalovirus status from the catalog of TCR beta chain sequences. A later analysis assigned V and J genes by comparing TCR nucleotide sequences with IMGT/GENE-DB human TR gene sequences. A later analysis assigned CDR3 sequences and most-parsimonious VDJ recombination scenarios with the TCRdist pipeline. In a later analysis, each TCR beta chain was defined by its CDR3 amino acid sequence together with its V-gene family, and reads lacking a unique V-gene family were excluded. To address suspected cross-contamination and a sequencing artifact, a later analysis removed roughly 640 highly shared, low-generation-probability nucleotide sequences. For each public chain, a later analysis derived a clonal expansion index from normalized ranks of inferred template counts within each repertoire. Generation probabilities in a later analysis came from a VDJ recombination model fitted to out-of-frame rearrangements, and those results were checked against IGoR. A later analysis scored TCR-TCR, TCR-HLA and TCR-CMV co-occurrence with hypergeometric tests, applying a repertoire-size bias correction to TCR pairs. False discovery rates were estimated in a later analysis by permuting HLA or CMV assignments 20 times. In a later analysis, co-occurring TCRs were grouped using DBSCAN, with TCRdist sequence similarity added in when clustering inside HLA-allele-positive subsets. Co-occurrence clustering excluded repertoires with fewer than 30,000 or more than 120,000 public chains, plus five with anomalous nucleotide sharing. TCRdb retrieved this table from immuneACCESS and kept in-frame rearrangements only. Not all clones are present; in checked studies, unresolved V genes account for under half, and no reason is known for the remainder. Clone size and the V and J calls come from that table; the DNA yielded D and trimming. In all, the sample holds 190,000 or so clones, and 80% of those were seen once. The ten largest clonotypes hold roughly 0.65% of the sample.

Recombination connected TRBV15 to TRBJ2-3; 13 middle bases align to TRBD2. The sequence was obtained from a boy younger than 18 in good health and CMV-seronegative. Sequencing was performed on PBMCs. The nucleotides are TGTGCCACCAGCAGAGGACTAGCGGGGGGACTCACAGATACGCAGTATTTT. This yields the protein CATSRGLAGGLTDTQYF.